This TCR beta chain was observed in a study of long-term antiretroviral therapy in people with HIV. The germline V gene has CDR1 MNHEY and CDR2 SVGAGI. This CDR3 has 15 amino acids. Trimming shortened V by 2 bases and J by 4 bases, and 12 bases separated the two germline ends. Whole-study findings and limits: Transplant donor controls retained higher diversity, though diversity increased after ART.

As for this clone: What it binds is not known.

The assay, immunoSEQ v3.0, was run at survey level. This table comes from immunoSEQ multiplex PCR, and its TCRdb copy is limited to in-frame clones, with some not included. Counted here are 15,000 to 20,000 clones, around 80% occurring once; the ten biggest clones make up 6.5% to 7.5%. This TCR came from a man aged 50 or older with HIV. The gene calls are TRBV6-5 and TRBJ1-5; D is undetermined. This material consisted of unsorted PBMCs, taken 2.2 years after starting antiretroviral therapy. CDR3 nucleotides: TGTGCCAGCAGTTACCTGGGTGGTTCTAATCAGCCCCAGCATTTT. This gives the protein CASSYLGGSNQPQHF.